This TCR beta chain was sequenced in a study of blood T cell repertoires in COVID-19. The wider study: Whether acute or convalescent, the COVID-19 samples came from the United States, Italy and Spain. T cells, B-cell-depleted T cells, or PBMCs provided the cDNA or gDNA that served as material.

In the original analysis: From reference gene primer amplification, estimates of nucleated cell counts were derived. Assay used: immunoSEQ multiplex PCR; TCRdb lists only in-frame clones, some missing. V and J calls and clone size are those listed in that table; D and trimming were worked out from the DNA. Counted here are 53,000 or so clones, about 86% occurring once; the ten biggest clones make up about 12%. Germline CDR1 is LGHNA and CDR2 is YNFKEQ. V shed 0 bases, J shed 0 bases, and the junction held 3 bases outside the gene matches. The CDR3 has 16 amino acids. The chain joins TRBV4-2 to TRBJ1-2, with 8 bases aligning to TRBD1. This sequence originates from a man in his 70s with active COVID-19. The source material was peripheral blood. CDR3 bases: TGTGCCAGCAGCCAAGAAGGACAGGGTCCTAACTATGGCTACACCTTC. This encodes CASSQEGQGPNYGYTF.